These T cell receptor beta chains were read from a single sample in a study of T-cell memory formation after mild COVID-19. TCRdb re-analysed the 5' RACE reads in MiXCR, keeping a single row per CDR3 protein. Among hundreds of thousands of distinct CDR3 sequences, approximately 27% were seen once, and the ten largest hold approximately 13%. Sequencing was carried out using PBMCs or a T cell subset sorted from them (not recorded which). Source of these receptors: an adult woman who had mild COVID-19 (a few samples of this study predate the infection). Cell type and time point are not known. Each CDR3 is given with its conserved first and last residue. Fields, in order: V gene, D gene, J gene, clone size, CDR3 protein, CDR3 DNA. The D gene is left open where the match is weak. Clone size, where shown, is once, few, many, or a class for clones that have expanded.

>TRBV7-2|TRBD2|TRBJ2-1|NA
CASSLGRVAGTSYNEQFF
TGTGCCAGCAGCTTAGGGCGGGTAGCGGGGACTTCCTACAATGAGCAGTTCTTC
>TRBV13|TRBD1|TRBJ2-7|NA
CASSLVNRGFAEQYF
TGTGCCAGCAGCTTAGTAAACAGGGGGTTTGCCGAGCAGTACTTC
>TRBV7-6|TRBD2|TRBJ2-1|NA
CASSSRASGGPYNEQFF
TGTGCCAGCAGCTCTCGGGCTAGCGGGGGTCCCTACAATGAGCAGTTCTTC
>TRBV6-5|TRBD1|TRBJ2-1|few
CASSYSTGDRGLNEQFF
TGTGCCAGCAGTTATTCCACCGGGGACAGGGGTCTCAATGAGCAGTTCTTC
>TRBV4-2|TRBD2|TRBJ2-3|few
CASSQPSGRGTDTQYF
TGTGCCAGCAGCCAACCGTCCGGGAGGGGCACAGATACGCAGTATTTT
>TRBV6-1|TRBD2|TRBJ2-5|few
CASREIGVAGIGETQYF
TGTGCCAGCAGGGAGATAGGAGTAGCGGGGATTGGGGAGACCCAGTACTTC
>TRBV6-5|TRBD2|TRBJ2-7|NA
CASSKTPGLAGAREQYF
TGTGCCAGCAGTAAAACCCCCGGACTAGCGGGGGCCCGCGAGCAGTACTTC
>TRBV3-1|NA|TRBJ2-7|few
CASSHTTGTIHEQYF
TGTGCCAGCAGCCATACGACAGGGACTATCCACGAGCAGTACTTC
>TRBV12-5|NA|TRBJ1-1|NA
CASGSLGTYMNTEAFF
TGTGCTAGTGGTTCCCTAGGCACCTACATGAACACTGAAGCTTTCTTT
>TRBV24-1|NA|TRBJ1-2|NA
CATSDLTGYTF
TGTGCCACCAGTGATTTAACCGGCTACACCTTC
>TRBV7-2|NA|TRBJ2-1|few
CASSLINEQFF
TGTGCCAGCAGCTTAATCAATGAGCAGTTCTTC
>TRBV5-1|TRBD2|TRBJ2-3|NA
CASSIDSGLAGLDTQYF
TGCGCCAGCAGCATAGACTCGGGACTAGCGGGATTAGATACGCAGTATTTT
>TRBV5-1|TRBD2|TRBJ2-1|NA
CASSLASGINEQFF
TGCGCCAGCAGCTTGGCCAGCGGGATCAATGAGCAGTTCTTC
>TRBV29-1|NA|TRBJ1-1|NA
CSVVFRNTEAFF
TGCAGCGTTGTCTTCAGGAACACTGAAGCTTTCTTT
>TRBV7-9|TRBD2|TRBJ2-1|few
CASSSPSGGSYNEQFF
TGTGCCAGCAGCTCACCTAGCGGGGGGAGTTACAATGAGCAGTTCTTC
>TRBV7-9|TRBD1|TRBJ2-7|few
CASSLRQGAYEQYF
TGTGCCAGCAGCTTGCGGCAGGGGGCTTACGAGCAGTACTTC
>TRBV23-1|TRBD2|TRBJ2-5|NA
CASSPRTSGSLRSEETQYF
TGCGCCAGCAGTCCCCGGACTAGCGGGAGTCTCCGTTCGGAGGAGACCCAGTACTTC
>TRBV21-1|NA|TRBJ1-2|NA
CGGGQSHGYTF
TGCGGGGGGGGACAGTCACATGGCTACACCTTC
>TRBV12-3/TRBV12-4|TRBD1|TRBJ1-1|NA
CASSYKGQVPEAFF
TGTGCCAGCAGCTATAAAGGACAGGTCCCTGAAGCTTTCTTT
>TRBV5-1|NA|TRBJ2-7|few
CASSMTFSYEQYF
TGCGCCAGCAGCATGACCTTCAGCTACGAGCAGTACTTC
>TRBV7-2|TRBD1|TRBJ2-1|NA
CASSLQGAQSDEQFF
TGTGCCAGCAGCCTACAGGGGGCGCAAAGCGATGAGCAGTTCTTC
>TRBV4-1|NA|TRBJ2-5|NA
CASSRFTANSGQETQYF
TGCGCCAGCAGCCGCTTTACAGCGAATAGCGGCCAAGAGACCCAGTACTTC
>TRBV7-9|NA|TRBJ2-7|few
CATEGAGQSYEQYF
TGTGCCACCGAAGGGGCGGGACAATCCTACGAGCAGTACTTC
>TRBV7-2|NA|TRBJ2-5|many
CASSFPPGGGGETQYF
TGTGCCAGCAGCTTCCCCCCCGGGGGAGGAGGCGAGACCCAGTACTTC
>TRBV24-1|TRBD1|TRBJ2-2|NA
CATSDRTGGYTGELFF
TGTGCCACCAGTGATCGGACAGGAGGTTACACCGGGGAGCTGTTTTTT
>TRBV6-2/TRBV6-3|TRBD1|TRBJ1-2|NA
CASSDRVVDGYTF
TGTGCCAGTTCGGACAGGGTGGTTGATGGCTACACCTTC
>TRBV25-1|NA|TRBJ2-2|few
CASSESGYAGELFF
TGTGCCAGCAGTGAATCAGGGTATGCCGGGGAGCTGTTTTTT
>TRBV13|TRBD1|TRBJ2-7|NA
CASSHRDRAMEQYF
TGTGCCAGCAGCCACCGGGACAGGGCCATGGAGCAGTACTTC
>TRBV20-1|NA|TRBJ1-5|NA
CSAKLGLGNQPQHF
TGCAGTGCTAAGCTAGGGTTAGGCAATCAGCCCCAGCATTTT
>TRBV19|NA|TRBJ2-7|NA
CASSIDDGRLYEQYF
TGTGCCAGTAGTATAGATGACGGCAGGCTATACGAGCAGTACTTC
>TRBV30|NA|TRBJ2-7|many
CAWSFPGGTYEQYF
TGTGCCTGGAGTTTCCCGGGGGGCACCTACGAGCAGTACTTC
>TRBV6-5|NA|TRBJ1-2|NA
CASPGRILYGYTF
TGTGCCAGTCCGGGACGGATACTCTATGGCTACACCTTC
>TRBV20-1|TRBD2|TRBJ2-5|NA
CSAIGLAGFPRAQYF
TGCAGTGCTATCGGACTAGCGGGGTTCCCCAGGGCCCAGTACTTC
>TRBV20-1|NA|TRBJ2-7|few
CSARAGPWVYEQYF
TGCAGTGCTAGAGCAGGGCCGTGGGTCTACGAGCAGTACTTC
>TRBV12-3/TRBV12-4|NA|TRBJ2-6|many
CASSFGGGANVLTF
TGTGCCAGCAGTTTTGGCGGGGGGGCCAACGTCCTGACTTTC
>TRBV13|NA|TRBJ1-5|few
CASSAENQPQHF
TGTGCCAGCAGCGCCGAAAATCAGCCCCAGCATTTT
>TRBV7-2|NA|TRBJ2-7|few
CASSLGTPATYEQYF
TGTGCCAGCAGCTTGGGGACACCGGCTACCTACGAGCAGTACTTC
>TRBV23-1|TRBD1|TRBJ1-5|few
CASSPSRTGGYRNNQPQHF
TGCGCCAGCAGTCCTTCAAGGACAGGGGGATATAGAAACAATCAGCCCCAGCATTTT
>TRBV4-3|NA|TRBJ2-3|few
CASSQGGTSTDTQYF
TGCGCCAGCAGCCAAGGGGGTACTAGCACAGATACGCAGTATTTT
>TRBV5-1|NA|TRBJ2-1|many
CASRVGERYNEQFF
TGCGCCAGCAGAGTGGGGGAGCGGTACAATGAGCAGTTCTTC
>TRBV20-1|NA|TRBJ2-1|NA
CSASVGLTGDNEQFF
TGCAGTGCCTCAGTTGGCCTTACAGGTGACAATGAGCAGTTCTTC
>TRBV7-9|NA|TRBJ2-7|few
CASSLAQRLNYEQYF
TGTGCCAGCAGCTTAGCACAGCGACTAAATTACGAGCAGTACTTC
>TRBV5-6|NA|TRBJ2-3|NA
CASSSLGYSTDTQYF
TGTGCCAGCAGCTCGCTGGGTTACAGCACAGATACGCAGTATTTT
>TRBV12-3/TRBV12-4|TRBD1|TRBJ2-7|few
CASRGGTGKYEQYF
TGTGCCAGCAGGGGGGGGACAGGGAAGTACGAGCAGTACTTC
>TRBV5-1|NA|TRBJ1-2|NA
CASSLDPPSGYTF
TGCGCCAGCAGCTTGGACCCCCCCAGTGGCTACACCTTC
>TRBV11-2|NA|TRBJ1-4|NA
CASSPRPDEKLFF
TGTGCCAGCAGCCCGCGTCCGGATGAAAAACTGTTTTTT
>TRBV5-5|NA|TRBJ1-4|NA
CASSLAWMTSGDEKLFF
TGTGCCAGCAGCCTGGCCTGGATGACATCCGGAGATGAAAAACTGTTTTTT
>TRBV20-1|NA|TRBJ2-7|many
CSARDAYEQYF
TGCAGTGCCCGGGACGCCTACGAGCAGTACTTC
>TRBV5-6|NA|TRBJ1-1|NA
CASSFLSGGKTEAFF
TGTGCCAGCAGCTTCCTCTCTGGGGGCAAGACTGAAGCTTTCTTT
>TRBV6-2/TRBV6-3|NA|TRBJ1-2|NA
CASSSHLFTPGRRGDGYTF
TGTGCCAGCAGCTCTCATTTATTTACCCCGGGCCGGCGGGGGGATGGCTACACCTTC
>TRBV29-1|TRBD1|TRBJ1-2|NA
CSVATGTGYGYTF
TGCAGCGTTGCAACCGGGACAGGCTATGGCTACACCTTC
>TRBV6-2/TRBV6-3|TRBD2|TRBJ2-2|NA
CASSWVAGASSTGELFF
TGTGCCAGCAGTTGGGTAGCGGGAGCCTCGAGCACCGGGGAGCTGTTTTTT
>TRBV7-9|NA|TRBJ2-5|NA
CASSSPERGQETQYF
TGTGCCAGCAGCTCCCCAGAAAGGGGACAAGAGACCCAGTACTTC
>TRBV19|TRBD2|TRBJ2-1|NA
CASTSPSYNEQFF
TGTGCCTCGACTAGCCCGTCCTACAATGAGCAGTTCTTC
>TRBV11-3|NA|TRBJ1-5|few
CASSSSGGQPQHF
TGTGCCAGCAGCTCTAGTGGGGGTCAGCCCCAGCATTTT
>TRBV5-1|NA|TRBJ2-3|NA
CASAQGGTDTQYF
TGCGCCAGCGCACAGGGCGGGACAGATACGCAGTATTTT
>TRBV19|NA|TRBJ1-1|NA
CASSYRAGTEAFF
TGTGCCAGTTCCTACCGGGCGGGTACTGAAGCTTTCTTT
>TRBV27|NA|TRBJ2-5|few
CASSLQDGQETQYF
TGTGCCAGCAGTTTACAGGACGGCCAGGAGACCCAGTACTTC
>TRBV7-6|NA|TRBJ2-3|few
CASSLGGSHTDTQYF
TGTGCCAGCAGCTTAGGGGGCAGCCACACAGATACGCAGTATTTT
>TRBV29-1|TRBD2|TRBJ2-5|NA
CSAGLSGGGTQYF
TGCAGCGCCGGCTTATCGGGAGGCGGGACCCAGTACTTC